Below, one T cell receptor (beta chain) is given with its context. Data came from immunoSEQ multiplex PCR; TCRdb stores just in-frame clones and leaves some out. The sample yields 80,000 to 100,000 clones, 65% to 90% seen once. The CDR3 loop spans 16 amino acids. Germline CDR1 and CDR2: MNHNS and SASEGT. V lost 4 bases to trimming and J lost 7 bases; unmatched junction nucleotides: 8. The data were obtained in a study of blood T cell repertoires in COVID-19. J is TRBJ2-1 and V is TRBV6-1; 12 bases map to TRBD2. The sample consisted of peripheral blood. The sequence was obtained from an older man with active or convalescent COVID-19. The CDR3 coding sequence is TGTGCCAGCAGTGGCCCTAGCGGGGGGGCGGTAAATGAGCAGTTCTTC. Encoded protein: CASSGPSGGAVNEQFF.